This passage covers 24 T cell receptor beta chains from one sample sequenced in a study of blood T cell repertoires in COVID-19. Clones were read by immunoSEQ multiplex PCR, and TCRdb kept only the in-frame ones, dropping some. Among about 60,000 clones listed, 75% to 85% were seen once. Specimen: peripheral blood. The source of these receptors is a human donor in a cohort sampled during active COVID-19.

The chain couples TRBV6-5 to TRBJ1-4, with 7 positions matching TRBD1. This CDR3 spans 15 amino acids. CDR1 and CDR2 from the germline V gene are MNHEY and SVGAGI. V shed 6 bases, J shed 8 bases, and the junction held 12 bases outside the gene matches. CDR3 region: CASSPQGEDDEKLFF. CDR3 nucleotide sequence: TGTGCCAGCAGCCCCCAGGGGGAAGATGACGAAAAACTGTTTTTT.

The CDR3 DNA sequence: TGTGCCAGCAGCCTCCTACAGGGGCAGGCAGATACGCAGTATTTT. It encodes CASSLLQGQADTQYF. This rearrangement joins TRBV3-1 (or the pseudogene TRBV3-2) to TRBJ2-3; 7 nucleotides agree with TRBD1. V was pared by 4 bases and J by 4 bases, with 8 bases of the junction left unmatched. Germline V gives CDR1 LGHDT, CDR2 YNNKEL (reference sequence). CDR3 length equals 15 residues.

This clone was seen just once. The J gene is TRBJ2-5, the V gene TRBV7-2, with TRBD1 matching over 8 bases. CDR1 and CDR2 from the germline V gene are SGHTA and FQGNSA. V shed 5 bases and J 5 bases; nucleotides not matched to a gene: 7. This CDR3 comprises 14 residues. CDR3 sequence reads: CASSAGQAPETQYF. In DNA form, the CDR3 reads TGTGCCAGCAGCGCGGGACAGGCCCCGGAGACCCAGTACTTC.

This clone was recorded many times. The chain couples TRBV6-2 or TRBV6-3 to TRBJ1-2; 9 nucleotides line up with TRBD1. V dropped 6 bases and J dropped 5; count of bases not matched to a gene: 13. The CDR3 contains 16 residues. Germline V gives CDR1 MNHEY, CDR2 SVGEGT. In DNA, the CDR3 is TGTGCCAGCAGCTCTCTTCCGGGACAGGGATCTTATGGCTACACCTTC. It yields the protein CASSSLPGQGSYGYTF.

This clone occurred a few times. The chain links TRBV5-6 to TRBJ1-1; 8 bases match TRBD1. The length of the CDR3 is 15 residues. Germline V gives CDR1 SGHDT, CDR2 YYEEEE. Losses at the gene ends were 4 bases for V and 11 bases for J; bases not matched to a gene: 16. The CDR3 DNA is TGTGCCAGCAGCCCTTCGGACAGGGCCTTAAAGACCGCTTTCTTT. This gives the protein CASSPSDRALKTAFF.

This clone was seen more than once but under ten times. This sequence joins TRBV7-9 and TRBJ1-2; possibly TRBD1 for D (5 bases). Germline values: CDR1 SEHNR, CDR2 FQNEAQ (reference sequence). Trimming pared 5 bases from V and 4 bases from J, leaving 20 bases between. The CDR3 length is 16 residues. CDR3 protein: CASSTGYGTGPYGYTF. CDR3 nucleotide sequence: TGTGCCAGCAGCACCGGATATGGGACTGGGCCCTATGGCTACACCTTC.

V gene TRBV19 combines with J gene TRBJ1-2, with 11 bases aligning to TRBD1. Per the germline V gene, CDR1 is LNHDA and CDR2 is SQIVND (reference sequence). This CDR3 spans 15 amino acids. Trimming removed 5 bases from V and 8 bases from J; junction bases left unmatched: 10. CDR3 sequence reads: CASSPTGQGAQGYTF. The CDR3 nucleotides read TGTGCCAGTAGTCCCACCGGACAGGGGGCGCAGGGCTACACCTTC.

The CDR3 sequence: CASSFEQGRRGTSGYTF. Here the CDR3 DNA reads TGTGCCAGCAGCTTTGAACAGGGGAGGAGGGGCACTAGTGGCTACACCTTC. The rearrangement links TRBV7-8 to TRBJ1-2; 7 positions match TRBD1. CDR3 length equals 17 residues. V dropped 3 bases and J dropped 7; count of bases not matched to a gene: 17. In germline, CDR1 is SGHVS, CDR2 FQNEAQ.

This clone was picked up a small number of times. The rearrangement joins TRBV27 to TRBJ2-7; TRBD1 matches at 7 bases. The CDR3 has 14 amino acids. Germline trimming cut 1 base from V and 2 bases from J; bases unmatched to any gene: 2. Germline values: CDR1 MNHEY, CDR2 SMNVEV (reference sequence). Here the CDR3 DNA reads TGTGCCAGCAGTTTATTTCAGGGGGCCTACGAGCAGTACTTC. Translating it yields CASSLFQGAYEQYF.

The rearrangement links TRBV5-6 to TRBJ1-1; D is perhaps TRBD1 (5 bases). Trimming shortened V by 1 base and J by 5 bases, and 12 bases separated the two germline ends. Germline V gene sequence: CDR1 SGHDT, CDR2 YYEEEE. The CDR3 spans 14 residues. The CDR3 reads CASSLRGGGTEAFF. The CDR3 region has the DNA TGTGCCAGCAGCTTGCGCGGGGGAGGTACTGAAGCTTTCTTT. Looking up the rest from reference TRBV5-6 and TRBJ1-1 gives the full variable domain: DAGVTQSPTHLIKTRGQQVTLRCSPKSGHDTVSWYQQALGQGPQFIFQYYEEEERQRGNFPDRFSGHQFPNYSSELNVNALLLGDSALYLCASSLRGGGTEAFFGQGTRLTVV.

There are a few counts of this clone. The chain is built from TRBV24-1 and TRBJ2-3; 7 bases align to TRBD2. From germline, CDR1 is KGHDR and CDR2 SFDVKD. V lost 2 bases and J lost 3; bases outside the gene matches: 4. The CDR3 has 15 amino acids. The CDR3 sequence is CATSDSRSGTDTQYF. The CDR3 DNA reads TGTGCCACCAGTGATTCCCGTAGCGGGACAGATACGCAGTATTTT.

A few counts support this clone. The chain has TRBV7-9 and TRBJ1-1; D uncertain. The germline V gene has CDR1 SEHNR and CDR2 FQNEAQ (reference sequence). V lost 5 bases and J 0 bases, leaving 10 bases between the germline ends. This CDR3 region has 14 residues. CDR3: CASSNRHMNTEAFF. As DNA, the CDR3 is TGTGCCAGCAGCAACCGCCACATGAACACTGAAGCTTTCTTT.

The chain uses TRBV7-9 and TRBJ1-4; D is uncertain. Germline-derived CDR1 and CDR2 are SEHNR and FQNEAQ (reference sequence). The CDR3 length is 13 residues. V was cut by 5 bases and J by 7 bases, with 11 bases left in between. This chain's CDR3 is CASSGEGSEKLFF. The CDR3 coding sequence is TGTGCCAGCAGCGGGGAGGGAAGTGAAAAACTGTTTTTT.

The chain links TRBV9 to TRBJ2-4; no clear D gene. V gave up 3 bases and J gave up 8 bases, with 12 bases separating them. Germline V lookup: CDR1 SGDLS, CDR2 YYNGEE. CDR3 length: 13 residues. The CDR3 loop reads CASSAGLLDIQYF. The CDR3 coding sequence is TGTGCCAGCAGCGCGGGTCTGTTGGACATTCAGTACTTC.

CDR3 coding DNA: TGTGCCAGCAGCCTCGGGACAGGGGGCCTGAACACTGAAGCTTTCTTT. It yields the protein CASSLGTGGLNTEAFF. The chain combines TRBV7-2 with TRBJ1-1; TRBD1 matches 12 bases. J was trimmed by 0 bases and V by 5 bases; bases with no gene match: 4. Germline values: CDR1 SGHTA, CDR2 FQGNSA. The CDR3 contains 16 residues.

This clone has more than one count but fewer than ten. The gene calls are TRBV5-1 and TRBJ2-2; D is perhaps TRBD1 (6 bases). Germline CDR1 and CDR2: SGHRS and YFSETQ. The CDR3 has 15 residues. V lost 7 bases to trimming and J lost 5 bases, with 18 bases between them. For the CDR3, the DNA is TGCGCCAGCGGACAAGACAGGTCTTCGACCGGGGAGCTGTTTTTT. Its translation is CASGQDRSSTGELFF.

V is TRBV21-1 and J is TRBJ2-2; the table names TRBD2, a call not compared with the DNA. TRBV21-1 corresponds to a pseudogene. This CDR3 comprises 17 residues. The CDR3 bases are TGTGCCAGCAGGAGGGATCGAGCGGGGGGCACCACCGGGGAGCTGTTTTTT. This gives the protein CASRRDRAGGTTGELFF.

The chain has TRBV6-2 or TRBV6-3 and TRBJ2-7, with 8 bases fitting TRBD1. CDR3 length: 15 amino acids. Germline CDR1 MNHEY, CDR2 SVGEGT. V dropped 5 bases and J dropped 5; count of bases not matched to a gene: 11. CDR3 nucleotides: TGTGCCAGCAGTGACACATTGACAGGGGTCCACGAGCAGTACTTC. Its translation: CASSDTLTGVHEQYF.

This clone was seen once. The gene calls are TRBV5-1 and TRBJ1-1; 9 bases align to TRBD1. After removal of 1 base from V and 8 bases from J, the junction contained 6 bases not matched to a gene. Germline loops: CDR1 SGHRS, CDR2 YFSETQ. This CDR3 is 14 amino acids long. Here the CDR3 reads CASSLRTGVGEAFF. The CDR3 DNA sequence: TGCGCCAGCAGCTTGAGGACAGGGGTGGGAGAAGCTTTCTTT.

The table lists this clone with a few counts. The J gene is TRBJ1-5, the V gene TRBV28; D possibly corresponds to TRBD1 (5 bases). The V gene's germline CDR1 is MDHEN and CDR2 SYDVKM. The V end lost 6 bases, the J end lost 5 bases, and 14 bases lay between the germline ends. CDR3 size: 14 residues. CDR3 residues: CASRLGRGDQPQHF. In DNA form, the CDR3 reads TGTGCCAGCAGACTCGGTCGGGGGGATCAGCCCCAGCATTTT.

The genes are TRBV29-1 and TRBJ2-3; 9 nucleotides line up with TRBD2. The V and J ends lost 3 bases and 1 base, in that order; junction bases with no gene match: 5. Germline V CDR1 and CDR2: SQVTM, ANQGSEA. The CDR3 has 15 amino acids. The DNA for the CDR3 is TGCAGCGTTGAGATCCAGCGGGAGGGCACAGATACGCAGTATTTT. Translation gives CSVEIQREGTDTQYF.

This clone showed up just once. The chain combines TRBV5-5 with TRBJ2-7; D not resolved. V lost 1 base and J lost 0, with 5 bases in between. Germline-derived CDR1 and CDR2 are SGHKS and YYEKEE (reference sequence). This CDR3 has 13 residues. The CDR3 sequence: CASSLHSSYEQYF. In DNA form, the CDR3 reads TGTGCCAGCAGCTTGCACAGCTCCTACGAGCAGTACTTC.

The V call is TRBV7-8, the J call TRBJ2-3; possibly TRBD2 for D (7 bases). Germline lookup yields CDR1 SGHVS and CDR2 FQNEAQ. V lost 5 bases to trimming and J lost 3 bases, with 15 bases between them. This CDR3 region has 15 residues. The CDR3 loop is CASSGGGGWTDTQYF. The CDR3, as DNA: TGTGCCAGCAGCGGGGGAGGGGGGTGGACAGATACGCAGTATTTT.

This clone was found a few times. The V gene is TRBV6-5, the J gene TRBJ2-7; 12 nucleotides match TRBD1. Germline CDR1 reads MNHEY; CDR2 reads SVGAGI. The CDR3 has 15 amino acids. V gave up 5 bases and J gave up 2 bases; unmatched junction bases: 4. In nucleotides, the CDR3 is TGTGCCAGCAGTCTCCGGGACAGGGGGCCCTACGAGCAGTACTTC. Translated, it gives CASSLRDRGPYEQYF.